The rows below give T cell receptor beta chains drawn from one sample of a study of PD-1 blockade in classical Hodgkin lymphoma. Sequencing used immunoSEQ multiplex PCR; TCRdb keeps in-frame clones, though not all of them. The sample carries around 60,000 clones, 87% recorded once. This specimen consisted of peripheral blood mononuclear cells (PBMCs), obtained before the fourth cycle of nivolumab. These receptors all stem from a human donor with classical Hodgkin lymphoma. Both conserved end residues are part of each CDR3. The D gene is left open where the match is weak. Only part of the rows carry a size: once, few, many, or a class if the clone is expanded.

-	TRBV5-6	-	TRBJ1-2	CASTISTGYYGYTF	TGTGCCAGCACCATATCGACAGGATACTATGGCTACACCTTC
-	TRBV9	-	TRBJ2-5	CASSVVAGSETQYF	TGTGCCAGCAGCGTAGTGGCGGGTAGCGAGACCCAGTACTTC
-	TRBV6-1	-	TRBJ2-5	CASNLLVGETQYF	TGTGCCAGCAACTTACTAGTCGGTGAGACCCAGTACTTC
TRBD2	TRBV2	-	TRBJ2-7	CASNRDYTYEQYF	TGTGCCAGCAACCGGGACTATACTTACGAGCAGTACTTC
-	TRBV5-1	few	TRBJ2-2	CASSFGGPDGELFF	TGCGCCAGCAGCTTCGGGGGGCCAGACGGGGAGCTGTTTTTT
-	TRBV5-1	-	TRBJ1-6	CASSLDRPPSPLHF	TGCGCCAGCAGCTTGGACCGCCCGCCTTCACCCCTCCACTTT
TRBD1	TRBV4-1	-	TRBJ1-2	CASSQDRNYGYTF	TGCGCCAGCAGCCAGGACAGGAACTATGGCTACACCTTC
-	TRBV5-1	-	TRBJ1-6	CASSLGEGGPGSPLHF	TGCGCCAGCAGCTTGGGAGAAGGGGGACCGGGTTCACCCCTCCACTTT
TRBD1	TRBV2	-	TRBJ2-1	CASSKIRDSVFF	TGTGCCAGCAGCAAGATCCGGGACAGTGTGTTCTTC
-	TRBV7-9	few	TRBJ1-6	CASSFSGSPSVSLHF	TGTGCCAGCAGCTTCTCCGGGTCCCCATCAGTGTCCCTCCACTTT
-	TRBV5-1	-	TRBJ2-5	CASSLGGQETQYF	TGCGCCAGCAGCTTGGGGGGCCAAGAGACCCAGTACTTC
TRBD1	TRBV5-8	-	TRBJ1-6	CASSNRQGENSPLHF	TGTGCCAGCAGCAACAGACAGGGGGAAAATTCACCCCTCCACTTT
-	TRBV5-1	-	TRBJ1-4	CASSLVAAATNEKLFF	TGCGCCAGCAGCTTGGTAGCGGCTGCAACTAATGAAAAACTGTTTTTT
-	TRBV6-5	few	TRBJ2-7	CASSYEVDLREQYF	TGTGCCAGCAGTTACGAGGTTGATCTACGTGAGCAGTACTTC
-	TRBV7-8	-	TRBJ2-5	CASSLVRDRETQYF	TGTGCCAGCAGCTTAGTGCGGGACAGAGAGACCCAGTACTTC
-	TRBV6-4	-	TRBJ2-2	CASSEEGSNTGELFF	TGTGCCAGCAGTGAGGAGGGTTCGAACACCGGGGAGCTGTTTTTT
TRBD1	TRBV6-5	-	TRBJ1-5	CASGDREGQPQHF	TGTGCCAGCGGGGACAGGGAGGGTCAGCCCCAGCATTTT
-	TRBV4-1	-	TRBJ1-5	CASSQDQGRPQHF	TGCGCCAGCAGCCAAGATCAGGGTCGGCCCCAGCATTTT
-	TRBV28	-	TRBJ1-4	CASSGTQKRVEKLFF	TGTGCCAGCAGTGGGACTCAGAAAAGGGTTGAAAAACTGTTTTTT
TRBD1	TRBV6-5	-	TRBJ2-2	CASRAGGTTGELFF	TGTGCCAGCAGGGCAGGGGGAACCACCGGGGAGCTGTTTTTT
-	TRBV20-1	-	TRBJ2-7	CSARGSWEQYF	TGCAGTGCCAGGGGTTCTTGGGAGCAGTACTTC
-	TRBV7-9	-	TRBJ2-5	CASSLAGAEETQYF	TGTGCCAGCAGCTTAGCGGGGGCTGAAGAGACCCAGTACTTC
-	TRBV9	-	TRBJ2-3	CASSGNTDTQYF	TGTGCCAGCAGCGGAAACACAGATACGCAGTATTTT
-	TRBV11-2	-	TRBJ1-1	CASDQQGAEAFF	TGTGCCAGCGACCAACAGGGTGCTGAAGCTTTCTTT
-	TRBV6-1	-	TRBJ1-5	CASSGWDNQPQHF	TGTGCCAGCAGTGGATGGGACAATCAGCCCCAGCATTTT
-	TRBV19	-	TRBJ1-2	CASVQGEYYGYTF	TGTGCCAGTGTACAGGGAGAATACTATGGCTACACCTTC
TRBD1	TRBV5-1	-	TRBJ1-3	CASSSDRGTNTIYF	TGCGCCAGCAGCTCGGACAGGGGGACAAACACCATATATTTT
TRBD1	TRBV5-1	-	TRBJ2-3	CASSLSTGGTDTQYF	TGCGCCAGCAGCTTGTCGACAGGGGGGACAGATACGCAGTATTTT
TRBD1	TRBV5-1	-	TRBJ1-6	CASSLQGSYNSPLHF	TGCGCCAGCAGCTTACAGGGGTCCTATAATTCACCCCTCCACTTT
-	TRBV6-5	-	TRBJ1-4	CASSPPQATNEKLFF	TGTGCCAGCAGCCCCCCCCAGGCAACTAATGAAAAACTGTTTTTT
-	TRBV5-1	-	TRBJ1-6	CASSLGETNSPLHF	TGCGCCAGCAGCCTAGGGGAAACCAATTCACCCCTCCACTTT
-	TRBV6-5	-	TRBJ2-4	CASRTTGIGGNIQYF	TGTGCCAGCAGGACGACAGGGATCGGGGGAAACATTCAGTACTTC
-	TRBV6-5	-	TRBJ1-1	CASSYGAYTLNTEAFF	TGTGCCAGCAGTTACGGGGCATACACCTTGAACACTGAAGCTTTCTTT
TRBD1	TRBV7-9	-	TRBJ1-1	CASSSGSPGQLEAFF	TGTGCCAGCAGCTCGGGGTCACCGGGACAGCTTGAAGCTTTCTTT
TRBD1	TRBV4-1	few	TRBJ2-2	CASSQGRGFAGELFF	TGCGCCAGCAGCCAAGGCAGGGGGTTCGCCGGGGAGCTGTTTTTT
TRBD1	TRBV9	-	TRBJ2-7	CASSPRDSSYEQYF	TGTGCCAGCAGCCCTCGGGACAGCTCCTACGAGCAGTACTTC
TRBD1	TRBV19	once	TRBJ2-3	CASSIGQGSDTQYF	TGTGCCAGTAGTATAGGACAGGGATCAGATACGCAGTATTTT
-	TRBV30	-	TRBJ1-3	CAWTSGGFSGNTIYF	TGTGCCTGGACCAGTGGGGGCTTCTCCGGAAACACCATATATTTT
TRBD1	TRBV30	few	TRBJ2-7	CAWSRPGTVAYEQYF	TGTGCCTGGAGTAGACCCGGGACAGTGGCCTACGAGCAGTACTTC
-	TRBV6-5	-	TRBJ2-7	CASTGARDARDEQYF	TGTGCCAGCACCGGAGCGCGGGACGCCCGAGACGAGCAGTACTTC